The clone carrying this T cell receptor (beta chain) has only a few counts. These data come from a study of blood T cell repertoires in COVID-19. Study summary: Acute-phase and convalescent COVID-19 samples originated in the United States, Italy and Spain.

The germline CDR1 and CDR2 sequences are MGHRA and YSYEKL. The CDR3 sequence is 14 residues long. Trimming removed 4 bases at V and 0 bases at J, with 9 bases between. This table comes from immunoSEQ multiplex PCR, and its TCRdb copy is limited to in-frame clones, with some not included. The sample yields tens of thousands of clones, roughly 82% seen once. J is TRBJ1-1 and V is TRBV4-1, with D maybe TRBD1 (5 bases). This receptor was obtained from an elderly woman with acute or convalescent COVID-19. Material for sequencing was peripheral blood. The CDR3 coding sequence is TGCGCCAGCAGCCTGGGGCACATGAACACTGAAGCTTTCTTT. It specifies CASSLGHMNTEAFF.